The entry below describes one T cell receptor (beta chain). The antigen is undetermined. This sample stems from a study of cytomegalovirus exposure and HLA in healthy donors. Use of 60 Vbeta and 13 Jbeta primers characterized the PCR. The method was immunoSEQ multiplex PCR; TCRdb's version includes in-frame clones alone and lacks a portion of them. The table includes some 150,000 clones, less than 90% detected once. Findings and limits, study-wide: Donors belonging to an Asian-associated ancestry cluster reportedly showed fewer N-insertions in productive TCRs than the roughly 670-donor mean, according to what a later analysis found. Per a prior analysis, the majority of TCR beta V segments were productive roughly 90% or roughly 30% of the time. Analyzed later, association rates of TCRs varied across HLA loci, with DRB1 most and HLA-C fewest.

Unmatched junction bases numbered 5, after V lost 3 bases and J lost 0 bases. Germline CDR1 is SQVTM and CDR2 is ANQGSEA. The CDR3 length is 14 residues. J is TRBJ2-7 and V is TRBV29-1; 7 bases are shared with TRBD1. The receptor was derived from a man aged 40-49 years in good health and CMV-seronegative. Sequences were obtained from PBMCs. The CDR3 loop reads CSVEGDSDSYEQYF. CDR3 DNA sequence: TGCAGCGTTGAGGGGGACAGCGACTCCTACGAGCAGTACTTC.